The next 30 T cell receptor beta chains were all read from a single sample in a study of T cell clonotyping in hematopoietic cell transplantation. Only in-frame clones appear in the TCRdb table, and some are missing; sequencing was by immunoSEQ multiplex PCR. The data contain approximately 11,000 clones, 89% of them singletons. The sample in question was PBMCs, obtained 100 days after allogeneic stem cell transplant. The receptors shown here come from a female patient in her sixties who had an allogeneic stem cell transplant from an unrelated donor, so the T cells may come from the graft donor. Some clones in this sample may be carry-over from other donors' samples.

The chain joins TRBV27 to TRBJ2-5; TRBD2 matches at 8 bases. The CDR3 covers 13 residues. CDR1 and CDR2 from the germline V gene are MNHEY and SMNVEV (reference sequence). Trimming took 5 bases from V and 4 from J; bases not matched to a gene: 3. The CDR3 here is CASSVGLVETQYF. The CDR3 coding sequence is TGTGCCAGCAGTGTGGGACTAGTAGAGACCCAGTACTTC.

The V gene is TRBV28, the J gene TRBJ2-6; D is undetermined. V gave up 8 bases and J gave up 4 bases, with 12 bases separating them. The CDR3 runs to 14 residues. Per germline, CDR1 MDHEN and CDR2 SYDVKM. As DNA, the CDR3 is TGTGCCAGCGGCCTTGCTGGAGGGGCCAACGTCCTGACTTTC. This codes for CASGLAGGANVLTF.

The chain couples TRBV6-5 to TRBJ2-7, with 8 bases that match TRBD2. The CDR3 is made up of 15 amino acids. From germline, CDR1 is MNHEY and CDR2 SVGAGI. J gave up 3 bases and V 10 bases, and 14 bases lay outside the gene matches. The CDR3 loop reads CATTPYPGLGYEQYF. Here the CDR3 DNA reads TGTGCCACCACCCCCTACCCGGGACTAGGCTACGAGCAGTACTTC.

This chain uses TRBV9 with TRBJ1-1; D uncertain. V was shortened by 0 bases and J by 0 bases, with 3 bases between the two germline ends. CDR3 length equals 13 residues. Per germline, CDR1 SGDLS and CDR2 YYNGEE. CDR3 nucleotide sequence: TGTGCCAGCAGCGTAGCGGTGAACACTGAAGCTTTCTTT. Translation: CASSVAVNTEAFF.

Here the CDR3 reads CASSLVGQGGETQYF. As DNA, the CDR3 is TGTGCCAGCAGCTTAGTGGGACAGGGCGGAGAGACCCAGTACTTC. The chain recombines TRBV7-3 with TRBJ2-5, with TRBD1 matching 9 bases. Germline assignment: CDR1 SGHTA and CDR2 FQGTGA. Trimming removed 2 bases from V and 4 bases from J; junction bases left unmatched: 5. The CDR3 loop spans 15 amino acids.

The rearrangement uses TRBV9 and TRBJ2-7, with 9 bases matching TRBD2. CDR3 length equals 15 residues. J was trimmed by 4 bases and V by 0 bases; bases with no gene match: 5. The germline gives CDR1 SGDLS, CDR2 YYNGEE. This chain's CDR3 is CASSVGASGVYEQYF. CDR3 DNA: TGTGCCAGCAGCGTAGGGGCTAGCGGGGTTTACGAGCAGTACTTC.

The chain employs TRBV27 and TRBJ2-2; D gene unclear. The CDR3 has 12 residues. In germline, CDR1 is MNHEY, CDR2 SMNVEV (reference sequence). With 6 bases removed from V and 7 bases from J, the gap between germline ends came to 9 bases. The CDR3 sequence: CASSRWVGELFF. The CDR3 DNA reads as TGTGCCAGCAGCAGATGGGTCGGGGAGCTGTTTTTT.

The rearrangement joins TRBV11-2 to TRBJ1-1, with a possible D match to TRBD1 (6 bases). V was trimmed by 4 bases and J by 0 bases, leaving 12 bases between them. CDR3 length: 15 amino acids. CDR1 SGHAT and CDR2 FQNNGV come from the germline V gene. The CDR3 spells CASSSGRGVNTEAFF. DNA for the CDR3: TGTGCCAGCAGCTCCGGCAGGGGAGTGAACACTGAAGCTTTCTTT.

The V gene is TRBV25-1, the J gene TRBJ2-7, with D tentatively TRBD2 (6 bases). The germline V and J ends were trimmed by 0 bases and 5 bases, with 11 bases remaining between them. The CDR3 is 14 residues long. Germline CDR1 and CDR2: MGHDK and SYGVNS. CDR3 amino acids: CASSEYTGVNEQYF. The CDR3 bases are TGTGCCAGCAGTGAATATACGGGGGTTAACGAGCAGTACTTC.

The chain links TRBV6-5 to TRBJ2-7; D not certain. Germline CDR1 is MNHEY and CDR2 is SVGAGI. Trimming pared 2 bases from V and 4 bases from J, leaving 9 bases between. This CDR3 has 13 residues. This chain's CDR3 is CASSYGQIYEQYF. CDR3 sequence (DNA): TGTGCCAGCAGTTACGGGCAGATATACGAGCAGTACTTC.

This clone turned up a few times. This sequence joins TRBV9 and TRBJ1-5; D is ambiguous. The CDR3 sequence is 14 residues long. The V gene lost 4 bases and the J gene lost 4 bases, with 12 bases spanning the gap. Looked up from germline, CDR1 is SGDLS and CDR2 is YYNGEE. CDR3 in amino acids: CASSSDGLNQPQHF. For the CDR3, the DNA is TGTGCCAGCAGCTCGGACGGACTGAATCAGCCCCAGCATTTT.

The chain links TRBV4-1 to TRBJ1-2; D not certain. Trimming left V 2 bases short and J 2 bases short, with 15 bases between. The CDR3 is made up of 16 amino acids. Germline V gene data show CDR1 as MGHRA and CDR2 as YSYEKL. As DNA, the CDR3 is TGCGCCAGCAGCCAAAGGGAGAGGCAGGTCAACTATGGCTACACCTTC. Protein sequence: CASSQRERQVNYGYTF.

DNA for the CDR3: TGTGCCAGCAGCCACTGGGGGGAGACCTACGAGCAGTACTTC. Residues: CASSHWGETYEQYF. The gene calls are TRBV27 and TRBJ2-7; weak D call: TRBD2 (6 bases). Looked up from germline, CDR1 is MNHEY and CDR2 is SMNVEV (reference sequence). V was pared by 6 bases and J by 2 bases, with 14 bases between. CDR3 length: 14 amino acids.

This CDR3 reads CASSFGLVETQYF. The CDR3, as DNA: TGTGCCAGCAGTTTTGGACTAGTGGAGACCCAGTACTTC. The chain is built from TRBV27 and TRBJ2-5, with TRBD2 matching 7 bases. The junction had 3 bases not matched to a gene; V was cut back by 3 bases and J by 5 bases. This CDR3 region has 13 residues. Per the germline V gene, CDR1 is MNHEY and CDR2 is SMNVEV (reference sequence).

As DNA, the CDR3 is TGTGCCAGCAGCGCTAGGGACAGATCCACTGAAGCTTTCTTT. Translating gives CASSARDRSTEAFF. The V and J genes are TRBV4-2 and TRBJ1-1; 7 nucleotides line up with TRBD1. This CDR3 has 14 amino acids. Germline V gene data show CDR1 as LGHNA and CDR2 as YNFKEQ. The V gene end was trimmed by 5 bases and the J gene end by 4 bases; junction bases not matched to a gene: 7.

This sequence joins TRBV7-9 and TRBJ1-1; possibly TRBD1 for D (5 bases). CDR3 length: 13 amino acids. V was cut by 6 bases and J by 1 base, with 9 bases left in between. CDR1 is SEHNR and CDR2 is FQNEAQ in the germline V gene (reference sequence). The CDR3 DNA reads as TGTGCCAGCAGAGGACAACCGAACACTGAAGCTTTCTTT. As protein: CASRGQPNTEAFF.

This sequence joins TRBV5-1 and TRBJ2-3; 7 positions agree with TRBD1. This CDR3 contains 15 residues. From germline, CDR1 is SGHRS and CDR2 YFSETQ. Trimming at V came to 5 bases and at J to 0 bases, leaving 6 bases not matched to a gene. In nucleotides, the CDR3 is TGCGCCAGCAGAAGGGGGCTCGATAGCACAGATACGCAGTATTTT. Amino acids: CASRRGLDSTDTQYF.

The chain combines TRBV5-4 with TRBJ2-1; 12 bases align to TRBD2. The CDR3 loop spans 16 amino acids. Per germline, CDR1 SGHNT and CDR2 YYREEE (reference sequence). The V gene end was trimmed by 1 base and the J gene end by 4 bases; junction bases not matched to a gene: 3. The CDR3 DNA follows: TGTGCCAGCAGCTTGCGACTAGCGGGAGCTTACAATGAGCAGTTCTTC. This encodes CASSLRLAGAYNEQFF.

The chain couples TRBV2 to TRBJ2-7; 9 positions match TRBD2. The germline V gene has CDR1 SNHLY and CDR2 FYNNEI. Unmatched junction bases numbered 10, after V lost 7 bases and J lost 3 bases. This CDR3 is 15 amino acids long. CDR3 nucleotides: TGTGCCAGCAAGGAGGGTAGCGGGAGTAACTACGAGCAGTACTTC. Translation gives CASKEGSGSNYEQYF.

This chain connects TRBV6-1 to TRBJ1-1; possible D gene TRBD1, 5 bases. The CDR3 has 18 amino acids. Looked up from germline, CDR1 is MNHNS and CDR2 is SASEGT. V lost 3 bases and J 1 base, leaving 21 bases between the germline ends. DNA for the CDR3: TGTGCCAGCAGTGATTCAGGGAGCCTACTATTTCCGAACACTGAAGCTTTCTTT. Its protein is CASSDSGSLLFPNTEAFF.

This clone was seen a single time. The rearrangement joins TRBV2 to TRBJ1-2, with 7 positions matching TRBD1. The CDR3 runs 15 residues. Germline V CDR1 and CDR2: SNHLY, FYNNEI. V trimming: 4 bases; J trimming: 4 bases; junction bases outside the gene matches: 9. CDR3 sequence: CASSASTGEIYGYTF. For the CDR3, the DNA is TGTGCCAGCAGTGCCTCTACAGGGGAAATCTATGGCTACACCTTC.

This chain connects TRBV10-3 to TRBJ2-3; 10 bases match TRBD2. Trimming took 8 bases from V and 3 from J; bases not matched to a gene: 5. Germline CDR1 reads ENHRY; CDR2 reads SYGVKD. The length of the CDR3 is 14 residues. The CDR3 spells CAIGPSGSTDTQYF. The CDR3 DNA follows: TGTGCCATCGGGCCTAGCGGGAGTACAGATACGCAGTATTTT.

The gene calls are TRBV4-2 and TRBJ1-5; 8 bases map to TRBD1. CDR1 and CDR2 from the germline V gene are LGHNA and YNFKEQ. The V and J ends lost 5 bases and 2 bases, in that order; junction bases with no gene match: 5. This CDR3 comprises 15 residues. DNA of the CDR3: TGTGCCAGCAGCAAAGGACAGGGTGGCAATCAGCCCCAGCATTTT. Protein: CASSKGQGGNQPQHF.

The chain combines TRBV5-1 with TRBJ2-7, with 8 bases identical to TRBD1. CDR1 and CDR2 from the germline V gene are SGHRS and YFSETQ. J was trimmed by 7 bases and V by 6 bases; bases with no gene match: 21. CDR3 length: 17 residues. CDR3 coding DNA: TGCGCCAGCACCCTAGGCACCGGGACAGGCAAAATGGGGGAGCAGTACTTC. Protein: CASTLGTGTGKMGEQYF. The full variable domain, its missing parts supplied by reference TRBV5-1 and TRBJ2-7, is KAGVTQTPRYLIKTRGQQVTLSCSPISGHRSVSWYQQTPGQGLQFLFEYFSETQRNKGNFPGRFSGRQFSNSRSEMNVSTLELGDSALYLCASTLGTGTGKMGEQYFGPGTRLTVT.

This clone showed up just a few times. This chain connects TRBV15 to TRBJ1-1; possible D gene TRBD1, 6 bases. The V end was cut by 5 bases, the J end by 1 base, with 20 bases between. The CDR3 sequence is 17 residues long. Germline assignment: CDR1 LNHNV and CDR2 YYDKDF (reference sequence). Here the CDR3 DNA reads TGTGCCACCAGCCGCGGGGGGGGCGGCGGCGGGAACACTGAAGCTTTCTTT. Amino acids: CATSRGGGGGGNTEAFF.

Here the CDR3 reads CSVVNYEQYF. The CDR3 nucleotides read TGCAGCGTTGTAAACTACGAGCAGTACTTC. The J gene is TRBJ2-7, the V gene TRBV29-1; no definite D call. V was shortened by 4 bases and J by 3 bases, with 4 bases between the two germline ends. Germline V lookup: CDR1 SQVTM, CDR2 ANQGSEA. The CDR3 runs to 10 residues.

V is TRBV9 and J is TRBJ1-1; D ambiguous. This CDR3 has 13 amino acids. From germline, CDR1 is SGDLS and CDR2 YYNGEE. Trimming removed 3 bases from V and 0 bases from J, with 6 bases in between. The CDR3 spells CASSAGLNTEAFF. The CDR3 DNA reads TGTGCCAGCAGCGCAGGCCTGAACACTGAAGCTTTCTTT.

The chain joins TRBV7-3 to TRBJ2-7, with a weak D call TRBD2 (5 bases). The CDR3 runs to 14 residues. CDR1 is SGHTA, CDR2 FQGTGA, per germline. Trimming took off 2 bases at V and 3 bases at J, with 11 bases between the two ends. This CDR3 is CASSLGAGHYEQYF. DNA for the CDR3: TGTGCCAGCAGCTTAGGTGCGGGCCACTACGAGCAGTACTTC.

The chain carries TRBV6-5 and TRBJ1-4; D is possibly TRBD1 (6 bases). CDR1 is MNHEY, CDR2 SVGAGI, per germline. Trimming pared 5 bases from V and 7 bases from J, leaving 11 bases between. The CDR3 has 13 amino acids. The CDR3 loop reads CASSRQEGEKLFF. For the CDR3, the DNA is TGTGCCAGCAGTCGACAGGAAGGTGAAAAACTGTTTTTT.

The chain carries TRBV15 and TRBJ2-5; D is unresolved. V lost 3 bases, J lost 7 bases, and 12 bases lay in between. Looked up from germline, CDR1 is LNHNV and CDR2 is YYDKDF (reference sequence). This CDR3 spans 13 amino acids. DNA of the CDR3: TGTGCCACCAGCAGCCGAACTTGGGGGACCCAGTACTTC. Translated: CATSSRTWGTQYF. Variable domain in full (rest from reference TRBV15 and TRBJ2-5): DAMVIQNPRYQVTQFGKPVTLSCSQTLNHNVMYWYQQKSSQAPKLLFHYYDKDFNNEADTPDNFQSRRPNTSFCFLDIRSPGLGDTAMYLCATSSRTWGTQYFGPGTRLLVL.